A selection of T cell receptor beta chains follows, all from one sample in a study of T-cell memory formation after mild COVID-19. Each CDR3 protein gets one entry after TCRdb re-called the 5' RACE reads with MiXCR. The sample shows 450,000 to 650,000 distinct CDR3 sequences, roughly 20% of them seen only once. The source material was PBMCs or a T cell subset sorted from them (not recorded which). These receptors all stem from an adult woman who had mild COVID-19 (a few samples of this study predate the infection). Cell type and time point are not known. The CDR3 runs from the conserved cysteine through the conserved F or W. A D gene is named only where the DNA matches it firmly. A row's size may be missing; if present it is once, few, many or a size class.

j_call: TRBJ2-5; d_call: TRBD1; clone_size: -; v_call: TRBV24-1; cdr3_aa: CATTGRDRVLSETQYF; cdr3_nt: TGTGCCACCACAGGACGGGACAGGGTCCTTTCAGAGACCCAGTACTTC
j_call: TRBJ2-5; d_call: -; clone_size: -; v_call: TRBV11-2; cdr3_aa: CASSPERVLETQYF; cdr3_nt: TGTGCCAGCAGCCCGGAGAGGGTTCTAGAGACCCAGTACTTC
j_call: TRBJ2-1; d_call: TRBD2; clone_size: -; v_call: TRBV18; cdr3_aa: CASSPRLAEGGNEQFF; cdr3_nt: TGTGCCAGCTCACCTCGACTAGCGGAGGGTGGAAATGAGCAGTTCTTC
j_call: TRBJ2-7; d_call: TRBD1; clone_size: few; v_call: TRBV14; cdr3_aa: CASSQGGFGRDRVYEQYF; cdr3_nt: TGTGCCAGCAGCCAAGGGGGCTTTGGAAGAGACAGGGTCTACGAGCAGTACTTC
j_call: TRBJ2-7; d_call: -; clone_size: few; v_call: TRBV7-8; cdr3_aa: CASSLGQGIQYF; cdr3_nt: TGTGCCAGCAGCTTAGGCCAGGGGATACAGTACTTC
j_call: TRBJ2-7; d_call: -; clone_size: few; v_call: TRBV27; cdr3_aa: CASSSQVGAIYEQYF; cdr3_nt: TGTGCCAGCAGTTCCCAGGTAGGGGCGATCTACGAGCAGTACTTC
j_call: TRBJ2-6; d_call: TRBD1; clone_size: -; v_call: TRBV12-3/TRBV12-4; cdr3_aa: CASRDGTGDPNVLTF; cdr3_nt: TGTGCCAGCAGGGATGGGACAGGAGATCCCAACGTCCTGACTTTC
j_call: TRBJ2-1; d_call: TRBD1; clone_size: -; v_call: TRBV29-1; cdr3_aa: CSVSGQVVLYEQFF; cdr3_nt: TGCAGCGTTTCGGGACAGGTAGTTCTCTATGAGCAGTTCTTC
j_call: TRBJ1-5; d_call: TRBD1; clone_size: -; v_call: TRBV4-2; cdr3_aa: CASSQESRTGNQPQHF; cdr3_nt: TGTGCCAGCAGCCAAGAAAGTAGGACAGGGAATCAGCCCCAGCATTTT
j_call: TRBJ2-1; d_call: TRBD1; clone_size: few; v_call: TRBV4-3; cdr3_aa: CASSQDRQGVFNEQFF; cdr3_nt: TGCGCCAGCAGCCAAGACCGACAGGGAGTTTTTAATGAGCAGTTCTTC
j_call: TRBJ2-2; d_call: -; clone_size: -; v_call: TRBV24-1; cdr3_aa: CAINPGSTGELFF; cdr3_nt: TGTGCCATAAACCCAGGGTCCACCGGGGAGCTGTTTTTT
j_call: TRBJ1-3; d_call: -; clone_size: once; v_call: TRBV5-1; cdr3_aa: CASSLEGTGPGNTIYF; cdr3_nt: TGCGCCAGCAGCTTGGAGGGTACAGGGCCCGGAAACACCATATATTTT
j_call: TRBJ2-1; d_call: TRBD2; clone_size: few; v_call: TRBV15; cdr3_aa: CATSPDPSSGSNEQFF; cdr3_nt: TGTGCCACCAGCCCTGACCCCTCTAGCGGGAGTAATGAGCAGTTCTTC
j_call: TRBJ2-1; d_call: TRBD2; clone_size: -; v_call: TRBV7-9; cdr3_aa: CASIEAGEGLNEQFF; cdr3_nt: TGTGCCAGCATCGAAGCGGGAGAAGGGTTGAATGAGCAGTTCTTC
j_call: TRBJ1-4; d_call: -; clone_size: many; v_call: TRBV18; cdr3_aa: CASSPGATNEKLFF; cdr3_nt: TGTGCCAGCAGCCCAGGGGCAACTAATGAAAAACTGTTTTTT
j_call: TRBJ2-1; d_call: -; clone_size: -; v_call: TRBV24-1; cdr3_aa: CATSGAGALGEQFF; cdr3_nt: TGTGCCACCAGTGGGGCAGGGGCCCTGGGAGAGCAGTTCTTC
j_call: TRBJ2-7; d_call: TRBD1; clone_size: few; v_call: TRBV18; cdr3_aa: CASSPNRLEQGEYF; cdr3_nt: TGTGCCAGCTCACCAAATCGGCTTGAACAGGGGGAGTACTTC
j_call: TRBJ2-2; d_call: -; clone_size: -; v_call: TRBV2; cdr3_aa: CASRKDSNTGELFF; cdr3_nt: TGTGCCAGCAGGAAGGACTCGAACACCGGGGAGCTGTTTTTT
j_call: TRBJ2-1; d_call: TRBD1; clone_size: few; v_call: TRBV24-1; cdr3_aa: CATSGQVQDNNEQFF; cdr3_nt: TGTGCCACCAGCGGACAGGTCCAGGATAACAATGAGCAGTTCTTC
j_call: TRBJ1-1; d_call: -; clone_size: -; v_call: TRBV14; cdr3_aa: CASSRSRGQGHTEAFF; cdr3_nt: TGTGCCAGCAGCCGGTCCCGGGGGCAGGGTCACACTGAAGCTTTCTTT
j_call: TRBJ2-1; d_call: TRBD2; clone_size: few; v_call: TRBV29-1; cdr3_aa: CSVPGGGQFF; cdr3_nt: TGCAGCGTCCCGGGGGGAGGGCAGTTCTTC
j_call: TRBJ1-2; d_call: TRBD1; clone_size: -; v_call: TRBV12-3/TRBV12-4; cdr3_aa: CASTWTDREGGYTF; cdr3_nt: TGTGCCAGCACCTGGACGGACAGGGAGGGAGGCTACACCTTC
j_call: TRBJ2-7; d_call: TRBD1; clone_size: -; v_call: TRBV29-1; cdr3_aa: CSVGRDRGPYEQYF; cdr3_nt: TGCAGCGTTGGAAGGGACAGGGGGCCCTACGAGCAGTACTTC
j_call: TRBJ1-1; d_call: -; clone_size: many; v_call: TRBV3-1; cdr3_aa: CASSQGVGTEAFF; cdr3_nt: TGTGCCAGCAGCCAAGGCGTGGGCACTGAAGCTTTCTTT
j_call: TRBJ2-7; d_call: -; clone_size: -; v_call: TRBV10-3; cdr3_aa: CAISERAWATGDLDEQYF; cdr3_nt: TGTGCCATCAGTGAAAGGGCCTGGGCTACCGGAGATCTCGACGAGCAGTACTTC
j_call: TRBJ2-1; d_call: -; clone_size: many; v_call: TRBV3-1; cdr3_aa: CASSQGIGYNEQFF; cdr3_nt: TGTGCCAGCAGCCAAGGGATAGGCTACAATGAGCAGTTCTTC